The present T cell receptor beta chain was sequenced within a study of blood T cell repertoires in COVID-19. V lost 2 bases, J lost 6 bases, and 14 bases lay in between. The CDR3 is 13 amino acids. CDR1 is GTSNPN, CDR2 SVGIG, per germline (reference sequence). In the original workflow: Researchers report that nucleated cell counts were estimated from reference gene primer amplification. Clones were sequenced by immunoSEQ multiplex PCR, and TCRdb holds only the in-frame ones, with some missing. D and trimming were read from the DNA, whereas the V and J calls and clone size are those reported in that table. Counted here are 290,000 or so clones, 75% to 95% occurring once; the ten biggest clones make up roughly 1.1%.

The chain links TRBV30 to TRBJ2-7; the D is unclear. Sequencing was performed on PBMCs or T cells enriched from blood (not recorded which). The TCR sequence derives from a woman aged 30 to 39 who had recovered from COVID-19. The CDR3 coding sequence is TGTGCCTGGAGTAATAGAAAAGGCGGCGAGCAGTACTTC. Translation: CAWSNRKGGEQYF.